This TCR beta chain was sequenced for a study of cytomegalovirus exposure and HLA in healthy donors. With 60 Vbeta and 13 Jbeta primers, the PCR was carried out. Here immunoSEQ multiplex PCR was the method, and the copy in TCRdb shows in-frame clones only, minus some. The sample shows about 190,000 clones, around 75% of them seen only once. Trimming at V came to 3 bases and at J to 0 bases, leaving 6 bases not matched to a gene. Germline CDR1 SGDLS, CDR2 YYNGEE. CDR3 length equals 16 residues. What was sequenced was PBMCs. The TCR comes from a woman in her 30s in good health and CMV-seropositive. The chain employs TRBV9 and TRBJ2-1; 7 bases line up with TRBD2. The CDR3 nucleotides read TGTGCCAGCAGCGGAAATAGCGGGTTCTCCTACAATGAGCAGTTCTTC. This gives the protein CASSGNSGFSYNEQFF.